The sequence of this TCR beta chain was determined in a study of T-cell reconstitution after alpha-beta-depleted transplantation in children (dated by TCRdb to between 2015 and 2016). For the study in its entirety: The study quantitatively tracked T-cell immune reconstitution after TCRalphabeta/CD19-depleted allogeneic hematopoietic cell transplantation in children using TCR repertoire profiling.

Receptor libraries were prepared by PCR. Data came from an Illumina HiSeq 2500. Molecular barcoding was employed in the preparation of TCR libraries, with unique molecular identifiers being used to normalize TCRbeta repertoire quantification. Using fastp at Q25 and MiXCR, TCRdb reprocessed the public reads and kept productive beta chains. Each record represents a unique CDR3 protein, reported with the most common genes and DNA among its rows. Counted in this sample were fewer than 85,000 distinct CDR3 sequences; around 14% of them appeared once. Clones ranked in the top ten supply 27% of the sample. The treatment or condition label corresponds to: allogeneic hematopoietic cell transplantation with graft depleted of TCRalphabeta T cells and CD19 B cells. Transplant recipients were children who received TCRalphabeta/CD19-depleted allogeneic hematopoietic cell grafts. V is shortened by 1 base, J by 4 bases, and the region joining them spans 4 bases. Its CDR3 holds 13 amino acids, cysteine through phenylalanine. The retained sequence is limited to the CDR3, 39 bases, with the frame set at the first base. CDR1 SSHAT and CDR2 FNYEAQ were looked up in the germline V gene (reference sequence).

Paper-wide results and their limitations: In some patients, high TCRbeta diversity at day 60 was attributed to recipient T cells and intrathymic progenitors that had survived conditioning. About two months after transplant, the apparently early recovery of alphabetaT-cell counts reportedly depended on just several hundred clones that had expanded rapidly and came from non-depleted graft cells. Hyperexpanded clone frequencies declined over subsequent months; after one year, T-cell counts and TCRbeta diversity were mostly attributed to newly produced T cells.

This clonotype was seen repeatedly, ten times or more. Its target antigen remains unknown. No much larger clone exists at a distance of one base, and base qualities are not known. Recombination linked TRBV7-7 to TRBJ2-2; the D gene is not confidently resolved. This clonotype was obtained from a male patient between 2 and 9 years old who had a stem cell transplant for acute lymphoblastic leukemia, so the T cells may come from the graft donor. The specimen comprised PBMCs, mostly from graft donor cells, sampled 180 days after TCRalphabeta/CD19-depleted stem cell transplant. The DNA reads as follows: TGTGCCAGCAGCTTAGAAGGCACCGGGGAGCTGTTTTTT. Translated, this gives CASSLEGTGELFF.